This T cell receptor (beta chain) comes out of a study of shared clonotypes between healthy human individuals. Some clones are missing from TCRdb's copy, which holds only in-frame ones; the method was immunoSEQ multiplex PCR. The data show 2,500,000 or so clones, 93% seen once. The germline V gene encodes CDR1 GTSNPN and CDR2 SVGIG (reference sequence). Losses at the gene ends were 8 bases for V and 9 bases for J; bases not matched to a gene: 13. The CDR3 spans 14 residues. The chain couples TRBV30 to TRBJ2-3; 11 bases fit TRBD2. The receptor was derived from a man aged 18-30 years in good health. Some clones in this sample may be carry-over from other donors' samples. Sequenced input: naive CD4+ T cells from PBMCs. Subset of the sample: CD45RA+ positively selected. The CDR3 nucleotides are TGTGCCCGAGGACTAGCGGGCCCCTGGGGCACGCAGTATTTT. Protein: CARGLAGPWGTQYF.